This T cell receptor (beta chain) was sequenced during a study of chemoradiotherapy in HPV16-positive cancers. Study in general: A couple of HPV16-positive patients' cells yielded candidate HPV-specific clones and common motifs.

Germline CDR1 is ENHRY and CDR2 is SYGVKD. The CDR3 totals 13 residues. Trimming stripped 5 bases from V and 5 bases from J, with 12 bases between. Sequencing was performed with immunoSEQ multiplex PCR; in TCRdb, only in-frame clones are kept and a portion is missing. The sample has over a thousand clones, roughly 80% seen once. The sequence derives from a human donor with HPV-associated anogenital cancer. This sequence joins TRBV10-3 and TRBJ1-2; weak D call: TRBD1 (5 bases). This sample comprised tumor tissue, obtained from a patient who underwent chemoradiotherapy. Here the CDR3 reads CAISPGTSYGYTF. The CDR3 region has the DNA TGTGCCATCAGTCCTGGGACTTCTTATGGCTACACCTTC.